The 10 T cell receptor beta chains below were found in one sample sequenced in a study of cytomegalovirus exposure and HLA in healthy donors listed by TCRdb under 2017. Libraries were constructed by the immunoSEQ multiplex PCR assay. The multiplex PCR relied on a mix of 60 forward primers for TCR Vbeta segments and 13 reverse primers for TCR Jbeta segments. TCRdb stores this immuneACCESS table with in-frame sequences only. Part of the clones is absent; in the studies checked, under half of the shortfall reflects unresolved V genes, and no reason is known for the rest. Across this sample there are roughly 180,000 clones, with nearly 80% seen only once. 2.9% of the sample is in the top ten clones. Source material: PBMCs. The receptors were sampled from a female donor in good health and CMV-seronegative.

This clone has a handful of counts. V usage is TRBV2 and J usage is TRBJ2-5; 13 nucleotides line up with TRBD2. Trimming cost V 7 bases and J 0 bases; bases outside gene matches: 5. In germline, CDR1 is SNHLY, CDR2 FYNNEI. CDR3 length: 16 residues. The CDR3 DNA reads as TGTGCCAGCAATTTTGGACTAGCGGGGGACCAAGAGACCCAGTACTTC. This encodes CASNFGLAGDQETQYF.

The chain joins TRBV5-6 to TRBJ2-7; no clear D gene. V lost 4 bases, J lost 2 bases, and 10 bases lay in between. The CDR3 covers 13 residues. The germline CDR1 and CDR2 sequences are SGHDT and YYEEEE. DNA of the CDR3: TGTGCCAGCAGCAAAACGGTCACCTACGAGCAGTACTTC. Translated, it gives CASSKTVTYEQYF.

The V gene is TRBV25-1, the J gene TRBJ2-7; the D gene is possibly TRBD1 (6 bases). The germline V gene encodes CDR1 MGHDK and CDR2 SYGVNS. The CDR3 is made up of 14 amino acids. V was trimmed by 0 bases and J by 2 bases, leaving 8 bases between them. CDR3 sequence: CASSEYGGTYEQYF. Here the CDR3 DNA reads TGTGCCAGCAGTGAATATGGGGGCACCTACGAGCAGTACTTC.

The J gene is TRBJ2-2, the V gene TRBV25-1, with D unresolved. The CDR3 runs to 14 residues. Germline CDR1 MGHDK, CDR2 SYGVNS. Trimming removed 2 bases at V and 3 bases at J, with 7 bases between. Written as DNA, the CDR3 is TGTGCCAGCAGTGAAAGTCAGTACACCGGGGAGCTGTTTTTT. Its translation is CASSESQYTGELFF.

V usage is TRBV10-1 and J usage is TRBJ1-5, with 9 positions matching TRBD1. The CDR3 has 16 amino acids. J lost 2 bases, V lost 2 bases, and 4 bases had no gene match. CDR1 and CDR2 (germline): WNHNN, SYGVQD (reference sequence). The CDR3 loop reads CASSEGDRGCNQPQHF. CDR3 DNA: TGCGCCAGCAGTGAGGGCGACAGGGGGTGCAATCAGCCCCAGCATTTT.

The V gene is TRBV27, the J gene TRBJ2-3, with 9 bases matching TRBD2. The V gene's germline CDR1 is MNHEY and CDR2 SMNVEV (reference sequence). The CDR3 runs to 16 residues. V lost 5 bases and J lost 5; bases outside the gene matches: 11. CDR3 sequence (DNA): TGTGCCAGCAGTCCAGCGGGAGGCTTCGGGGGAGATACGCAGTATTTT. It translates to CASSPAGGFGGDTQYF.

The chain combines TRBV9 with TRBJ2-3; 12 bases map to TRBD2. The CDR3 runs 16 residues. CDR1 is SGDLS, CDR2 YYNGEE, per germline. The V segment lost 4 bases and the J segment 0 bases; nucleotides outside the gene matches: 3. The chain's CDR3 is CASSPGTSGSTDTQYF. The CDR3 region has the DNA TGTGCCAGCAGCCCCGGGACTAGCGGGAGCACAGATACGCAGTATTTT.

On this clone itself: The sample holds other DNA sequences that translate to the same CDR3. The V gene is TRBV19, the J gene TRBJ2-2, with D possibly being TRBD2 (6 bases). The CDR3 spans 15 residues. Germline CDR1 reads LNHDA; CDR2 reads SQIVND (reference sequence). V gave up 3 bases and J gave up 5 bases, with 13 bases separating them. As DNA, the CDR3 is TGTGCCAGTAGTATTGGATGGGGAGGTACCGGGGAGCTGTTTTTT. It specifies CASSIGWGGTGELFF.

V and J are TRBV5-1 and TRBJ1-2; maybe TRBD1 (6 bases). CDR1 and CDR2 from the germline V gene are SGHRS and YFSETQ. Trimming took off 0 bases at V and 7 bases at J, with 13 bases between the two ends. This CDR3 is built from 14 residues. The CDR3 region is CASSLGTGIVGYTF. CDR3 nucleotide sequence: TGCGCCAGCAGCTTGGGAACAGGGATAGTTGGCTACACCTTC.

This clone turned up a few times. The rearrangement joins TRBV10-3 to TRBJ2-7; D might be TRBD2 (7 bases). V gave up 6 bases and J gave up 0 bases, with 9 bases separating them. CDR1 and CDR2 (germline): ENHRY, SYGVKD. There are 13 residues in the CDR3. CDR3 in DNA: TGTGCCATCAGCCGGGGGGCCTCCTACGAGCAGTACTTC. Translating it yields CAISRGASYEQYF.